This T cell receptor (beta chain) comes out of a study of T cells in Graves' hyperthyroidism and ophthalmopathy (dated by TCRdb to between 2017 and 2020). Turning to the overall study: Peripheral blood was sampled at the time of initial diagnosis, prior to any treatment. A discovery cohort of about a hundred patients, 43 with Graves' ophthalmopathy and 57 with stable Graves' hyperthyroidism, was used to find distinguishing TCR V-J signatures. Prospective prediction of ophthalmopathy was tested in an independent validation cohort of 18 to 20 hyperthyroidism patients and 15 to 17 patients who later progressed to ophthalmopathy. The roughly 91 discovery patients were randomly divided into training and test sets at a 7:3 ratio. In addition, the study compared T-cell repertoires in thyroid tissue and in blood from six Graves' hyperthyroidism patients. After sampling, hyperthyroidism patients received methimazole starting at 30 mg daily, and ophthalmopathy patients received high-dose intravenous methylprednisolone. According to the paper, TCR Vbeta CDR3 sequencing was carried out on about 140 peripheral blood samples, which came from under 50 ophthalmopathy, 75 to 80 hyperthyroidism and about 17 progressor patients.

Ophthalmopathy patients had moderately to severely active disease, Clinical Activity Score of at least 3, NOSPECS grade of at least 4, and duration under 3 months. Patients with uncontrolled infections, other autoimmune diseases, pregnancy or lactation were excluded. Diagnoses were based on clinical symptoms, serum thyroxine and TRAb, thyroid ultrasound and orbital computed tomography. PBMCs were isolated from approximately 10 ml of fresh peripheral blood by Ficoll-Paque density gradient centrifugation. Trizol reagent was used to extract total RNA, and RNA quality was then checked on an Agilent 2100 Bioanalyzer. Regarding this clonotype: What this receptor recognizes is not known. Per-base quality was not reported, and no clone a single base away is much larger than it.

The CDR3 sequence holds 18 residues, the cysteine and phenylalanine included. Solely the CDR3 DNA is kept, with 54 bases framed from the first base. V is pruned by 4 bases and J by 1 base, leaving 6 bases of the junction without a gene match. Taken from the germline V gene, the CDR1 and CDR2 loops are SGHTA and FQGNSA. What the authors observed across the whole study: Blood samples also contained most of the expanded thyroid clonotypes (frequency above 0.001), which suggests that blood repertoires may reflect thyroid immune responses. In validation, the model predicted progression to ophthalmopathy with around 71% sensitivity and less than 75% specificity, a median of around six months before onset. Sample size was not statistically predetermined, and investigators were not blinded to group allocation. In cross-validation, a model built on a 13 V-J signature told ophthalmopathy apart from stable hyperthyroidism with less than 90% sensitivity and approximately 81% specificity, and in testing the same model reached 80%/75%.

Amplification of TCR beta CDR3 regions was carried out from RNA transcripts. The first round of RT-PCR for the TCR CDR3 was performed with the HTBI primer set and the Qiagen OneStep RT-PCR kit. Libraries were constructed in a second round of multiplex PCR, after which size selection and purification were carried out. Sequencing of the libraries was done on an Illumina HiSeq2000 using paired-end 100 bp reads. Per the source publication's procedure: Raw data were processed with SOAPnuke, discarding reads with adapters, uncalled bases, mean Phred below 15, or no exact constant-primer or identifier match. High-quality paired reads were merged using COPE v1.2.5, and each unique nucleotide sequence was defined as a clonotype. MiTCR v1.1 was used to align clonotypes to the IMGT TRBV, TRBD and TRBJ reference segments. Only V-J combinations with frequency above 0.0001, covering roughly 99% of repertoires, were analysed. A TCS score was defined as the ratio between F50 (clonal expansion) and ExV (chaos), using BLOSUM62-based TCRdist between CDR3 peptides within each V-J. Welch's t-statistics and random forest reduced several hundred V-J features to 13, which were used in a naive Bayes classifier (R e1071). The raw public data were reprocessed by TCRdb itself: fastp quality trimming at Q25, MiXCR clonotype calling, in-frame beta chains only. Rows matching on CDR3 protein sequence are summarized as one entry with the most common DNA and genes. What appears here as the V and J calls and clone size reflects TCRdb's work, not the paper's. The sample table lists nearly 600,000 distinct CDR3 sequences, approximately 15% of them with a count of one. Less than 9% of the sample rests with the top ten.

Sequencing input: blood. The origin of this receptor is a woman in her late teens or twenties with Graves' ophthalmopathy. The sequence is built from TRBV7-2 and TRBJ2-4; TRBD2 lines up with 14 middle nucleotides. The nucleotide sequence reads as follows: TGTGCCAGCAGCTCTCGGACTAGCGGGAGGTGGGCCAAAAACATTCAGTACTTC. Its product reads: CASSSRTSGRWAKNIQYF.